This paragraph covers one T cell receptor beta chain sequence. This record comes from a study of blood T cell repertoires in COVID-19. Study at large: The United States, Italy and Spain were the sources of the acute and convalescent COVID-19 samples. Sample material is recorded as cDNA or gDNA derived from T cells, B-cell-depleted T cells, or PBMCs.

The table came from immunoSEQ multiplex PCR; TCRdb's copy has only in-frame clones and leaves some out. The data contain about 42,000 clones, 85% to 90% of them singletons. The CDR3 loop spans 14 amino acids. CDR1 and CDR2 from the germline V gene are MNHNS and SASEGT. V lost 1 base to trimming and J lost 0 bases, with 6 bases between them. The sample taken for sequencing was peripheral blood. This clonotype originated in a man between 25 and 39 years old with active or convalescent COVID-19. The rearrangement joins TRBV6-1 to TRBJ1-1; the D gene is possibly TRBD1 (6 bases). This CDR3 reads CASSEGTVNTEAFF. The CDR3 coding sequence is TGTGCCAGCAGTGAAGGGACAGTGAACACTGAAGCTTTCTTT.